The rows below give T cell receptor beta chains drawn from one sample of a study of human T cells and chemical hapten exposure. TCRdb passed the RACE reads through MiXCR, listing each CDR3 protein once. Among about 90,000 distinct CDR3 sequences listed, about 8% were seen once. The input for sequencing was whole blood, taken in connection with sensitization to the hapten diphenylcyclopropenone (DPC). Every receptor here comes from a man in his forties with alopecia areata. Some clones in this sample may be carry-over from other donors' samples. CDR3s include the opening cysteine and the closing phenylalanine or tryptophan. D genes are given only for firm matches.

v_gene	d_gene	CDR3aa
TRBV4-1	-	CASSQDGRSETQYF
TRBV20-1	-	CSALDRFSNQPQHF
TRBV5-1	-	CASSPDVTSTDTQYF
TRBV20-1	TRBD1	CSARTGLLYEQYF
TRBV6-1	-	CASSEFRSTEAFF
TRBV4-3	-	CASSQDPHSGNTIYF
TRBV5-1	-	CASSLGGRTSSYNSPLHF
TRBV2	-	CASSGGENSNQPQHF
TRBV20-1	-	CSARGPGSGNTIYF
TRBV28	TRBD1	CASMRDRLYNEQFF
TRBV5-1	-	CASSLVRSSIQYF
TRBV24-1	-	CATGPAANEQFF
TRBV3-1	TRBD1	CASSQDMTGGTDTEAFF
TRBV7-8	TRBD1	CASSSRDRANTEAFF
TRBV3-1	TRBD1	CASSRGTVNTEAFF
TRBV10-3	-	CAIRPGVRETQYF
TRBV20-1	TRBD2	CSVRAGGLGTSYNEQFF
TRBV28	-	CASSNYRANGNEQFF
TRBV10-3	-	CAISEHDKMNTEAFF
TRBV12-3/TRBV12-4	TRBD1	CASSLSRDRGDFQPQHF
TRBV6-1	TRBD1	CASSEAWTGGGGSNQPQHF
TRBV29-1	-	CSVEGGGNTIYF
TRBV29-1	TRBD2	CSVEAGVHSEQFF
TRBV24-1	-	CATRSAHNEQFF
TRBV7-9	TRBD2	CASSSLFSGDPTDTQYF
TRBV10-3	-	CAISAPTGSYGYTF
TRBV9	-	CASSVGPQTVTSTDTQYF
TRBV18	-	CASSPSLGTDTQYF
TRBV6-6	-	CTSSKPGERFETQYF
TRBV6-5	-	CASNVDGSNYGYTF
TRBV11-2	-	CASSPFLNQETQYF
TRBV6-1	TRBD2	CASSSGRALDTQYF
TRBV28	TRBD1	CASRLPAGTGPADTQYF
TRBV18	TRBD1	CASSLQGASGANVLTF
TRBV7-9	TRBD1	CASSWDRGNEKLFF
TRBV6-1	-	CAGGGQPQHF